This T cell receptor (beta chain) was retrieved from a study of beta chain features in type 1 diabetes. The sequenced template was cDNA made from the entire isolated RNA. The repertoire was sequenced with immunoSEQ multiplex PCR; TCRdb's copy has only in-frame clones and lacks some. This sample carries approximately 270,000 clones, approximately 15% of them seen once, and the ten largest clones take about 0.016%. Blood was drawn once from each donor into heparinised tubes. The draws averaged about 0.12 L. The purity of all sorted populations exceeded 95%. With respect to this clone: The target antigen is unknown.

Overall study results and limits: In all four CD4+ subsets, TCRB CDR3 length was significantly, moderately reduced in type 1 diabetes.

The germline gives CDR1 LNHNV, CDR2 YYDKDF (reference sequence). Trimming at V came to 5 bases and at J to 4 bases, leaving 9 bases not matched to a gene. This CDR3 comprises 15 residues. This sequence was found in a man younger than 45 with type 1 diabetes. Sequenced sample: naive CD4+ T cells from blood. V gene TRBV15 combines with J gene TRBJ2-3, with 7 nucleotides matching TRBD2. For the CDR3, the DNA is TGTGCCACCAGCCTCTCGGGGGGAGGGGCAGATACGCAGTATTTT. Translation: CATSLSGGGADTQYF.